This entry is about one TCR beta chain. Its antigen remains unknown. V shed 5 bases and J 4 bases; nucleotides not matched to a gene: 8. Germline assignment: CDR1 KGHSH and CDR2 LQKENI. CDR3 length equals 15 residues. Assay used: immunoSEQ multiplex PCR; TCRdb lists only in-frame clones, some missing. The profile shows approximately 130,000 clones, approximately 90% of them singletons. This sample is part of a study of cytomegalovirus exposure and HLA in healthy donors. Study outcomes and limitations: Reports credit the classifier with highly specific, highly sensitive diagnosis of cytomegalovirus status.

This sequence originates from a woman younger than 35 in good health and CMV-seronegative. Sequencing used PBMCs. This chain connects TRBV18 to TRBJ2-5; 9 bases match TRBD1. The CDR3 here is CASSEYSTGGETQYF. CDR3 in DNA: TGTGCCAGCTCAGAATACTCGACAGGGGGAGAGACCCAGTACTTC.